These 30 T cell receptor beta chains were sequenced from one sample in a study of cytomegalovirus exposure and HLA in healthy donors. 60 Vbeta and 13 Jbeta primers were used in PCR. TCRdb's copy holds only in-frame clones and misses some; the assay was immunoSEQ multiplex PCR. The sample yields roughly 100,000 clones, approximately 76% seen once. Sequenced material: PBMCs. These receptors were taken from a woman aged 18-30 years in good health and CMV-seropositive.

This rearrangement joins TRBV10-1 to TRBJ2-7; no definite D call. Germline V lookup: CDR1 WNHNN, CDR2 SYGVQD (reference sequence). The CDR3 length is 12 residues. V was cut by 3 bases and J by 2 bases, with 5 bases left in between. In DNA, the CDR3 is TGCGCCAGCAGTGACGGTCCCTACGAGCAGTACTTC. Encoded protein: CASSDGPYEQYF.

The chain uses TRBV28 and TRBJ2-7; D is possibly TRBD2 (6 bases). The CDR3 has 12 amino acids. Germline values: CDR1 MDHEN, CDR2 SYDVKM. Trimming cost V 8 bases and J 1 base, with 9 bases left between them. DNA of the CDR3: TGTGCCAGCTTAAGCGGGTCCTACGAGCAGTACTTC. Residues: CASLSGSYEQYF.

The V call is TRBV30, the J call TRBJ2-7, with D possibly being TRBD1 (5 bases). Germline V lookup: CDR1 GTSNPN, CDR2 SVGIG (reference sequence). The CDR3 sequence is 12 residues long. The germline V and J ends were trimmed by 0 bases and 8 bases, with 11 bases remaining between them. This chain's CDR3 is CAWSVPGAQQYF. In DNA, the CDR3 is TGTGCCTGGAGTGTACCTGGGGCCCAGCAGTACTTC.

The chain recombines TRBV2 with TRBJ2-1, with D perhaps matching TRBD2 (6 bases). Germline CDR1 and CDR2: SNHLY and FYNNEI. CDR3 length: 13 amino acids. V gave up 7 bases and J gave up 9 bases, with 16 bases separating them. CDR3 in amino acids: CASTLGGAGEQFF. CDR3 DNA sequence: TGTGCCAGCACCCTGGGGGGAGCAGGTGAGCAGTTCTTC. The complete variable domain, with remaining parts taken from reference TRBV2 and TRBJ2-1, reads EPEVTQTPSHQVTQMGQEVILRCVPISNHLYFYWYRQILGQKVEFLVSFYNNEISEKSEIFDDQFSVERPDGSNFTLKIRSTKLEDSAMYFCASTLGGAGEQFFGPGTRLTVL.

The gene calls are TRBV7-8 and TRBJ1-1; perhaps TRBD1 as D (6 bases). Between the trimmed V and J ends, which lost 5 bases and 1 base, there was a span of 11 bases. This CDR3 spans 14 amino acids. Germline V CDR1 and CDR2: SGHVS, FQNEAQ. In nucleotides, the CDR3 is TGTGCCAGCAGCGGTCAGGGGAGGAACACTGAAGCTTTCTTT. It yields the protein CASSGQGRNTEAFF.

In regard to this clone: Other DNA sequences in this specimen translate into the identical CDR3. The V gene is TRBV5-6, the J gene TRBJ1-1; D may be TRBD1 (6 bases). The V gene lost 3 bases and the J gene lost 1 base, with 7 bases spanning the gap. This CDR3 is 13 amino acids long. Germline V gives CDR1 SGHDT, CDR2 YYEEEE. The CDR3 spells CASSWTANTEAFF. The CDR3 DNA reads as TGTGCCAGCAGCTGGACAGCGAACACTGAAGCTTTCTTT.

CDR3 sequence reads: CASSSSFYEQYF. The CDR3 DNA is TGTGCCAGCAGTTCCTCTTTCTACGAGCAGTACTTC. The V call is TRBV27, the J call TRBJ2-7; D is undetermined. This CDR3 contains 12 residues. CDR1 MNHEY and CDR2 SMNVEV come from the germline V gene (reference sequence). The ends were cut back, 4 bases at V and 3 bases at J, with 7 bases in the middle.

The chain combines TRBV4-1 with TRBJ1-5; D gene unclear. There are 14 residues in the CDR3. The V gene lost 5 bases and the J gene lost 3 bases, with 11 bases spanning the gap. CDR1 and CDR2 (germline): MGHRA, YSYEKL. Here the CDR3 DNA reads TGCGCCAGCAGCAGAGGTCCGATCAATCAGCCCCAGCATTTT. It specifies CASSRGPINQPQHF.

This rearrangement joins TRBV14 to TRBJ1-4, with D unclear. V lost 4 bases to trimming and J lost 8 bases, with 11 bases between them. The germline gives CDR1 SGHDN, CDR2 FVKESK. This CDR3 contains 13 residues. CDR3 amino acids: CASSLGLPEKLFF. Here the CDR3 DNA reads TGTGCCAGCAGCCTTGGGCTCCCGGAAAAACTGTTTTTT.

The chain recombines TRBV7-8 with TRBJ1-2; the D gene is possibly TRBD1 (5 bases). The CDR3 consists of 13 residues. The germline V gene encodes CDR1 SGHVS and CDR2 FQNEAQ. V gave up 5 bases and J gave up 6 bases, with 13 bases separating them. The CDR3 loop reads CASSPQGSHGYTF. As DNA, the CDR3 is TGTGCCAGCAGCCCGCAGGGATCCCATGGCTACACCTTC. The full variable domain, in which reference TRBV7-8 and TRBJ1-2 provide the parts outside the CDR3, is GAGVSQSPRYKVAKRGQDVALRCDPISGHVSLFWYQQALGQGPEFLTYFQNEAQLDKSGLPSDRFFAERPEGSVSTLKIQRTQQEDSAVYLCASSPQGSHGYTFGSGTRLTVV.

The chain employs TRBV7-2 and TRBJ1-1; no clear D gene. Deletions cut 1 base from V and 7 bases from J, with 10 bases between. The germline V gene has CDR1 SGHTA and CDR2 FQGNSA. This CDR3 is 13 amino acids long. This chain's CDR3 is CASSLGVGSEAFF. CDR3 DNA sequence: TGTGCCAGCAGCTTAGGAGTGGGGAGTGAAGCTTTCTTT. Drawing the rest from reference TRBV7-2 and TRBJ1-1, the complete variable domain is GAGVSQSPSNKVTEKGKDVELRCDPISGHTALYWYRQSLGQGLEFLIYFQGNSAPDKSGLPSDRFSAERTGGSVSTLTIQRTQQEDSAVYLCASSLGVGSEAFFGQGTRLTVV.

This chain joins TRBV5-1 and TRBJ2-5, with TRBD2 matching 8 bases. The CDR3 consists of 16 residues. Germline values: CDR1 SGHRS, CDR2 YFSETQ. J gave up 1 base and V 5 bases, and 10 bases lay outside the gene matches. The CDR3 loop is CASSTEREQLQETQYF. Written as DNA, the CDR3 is TGCGCCAGCAGTACAGAGCGGGAGCAGCTCCAAGAGACCCAGTACTTC.

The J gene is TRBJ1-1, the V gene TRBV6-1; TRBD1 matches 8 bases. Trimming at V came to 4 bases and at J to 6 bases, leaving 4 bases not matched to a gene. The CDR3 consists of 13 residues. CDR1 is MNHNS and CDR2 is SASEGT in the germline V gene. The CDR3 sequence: CASSAQGGPEAFF. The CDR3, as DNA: TGTGCCAGCAGTGCACAGGGGGGCCCTGAAGCTTTCTTT.

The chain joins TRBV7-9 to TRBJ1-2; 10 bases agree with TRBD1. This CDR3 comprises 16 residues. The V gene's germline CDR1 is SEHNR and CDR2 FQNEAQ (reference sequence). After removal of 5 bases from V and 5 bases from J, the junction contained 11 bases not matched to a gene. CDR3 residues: CASSGAGTGERYGYTF. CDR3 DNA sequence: TGTGCCAGCAGCGGAGCCGGGACAGGGGAAAGGTATGGCTACACCTTC.

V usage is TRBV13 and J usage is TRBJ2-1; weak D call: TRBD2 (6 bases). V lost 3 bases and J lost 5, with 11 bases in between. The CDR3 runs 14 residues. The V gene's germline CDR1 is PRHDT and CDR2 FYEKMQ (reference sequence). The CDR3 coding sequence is TGTGCCAGCAGCTTGGGCAGGACTAACAATGAGCAGTTCTTC. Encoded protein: CASSLGRTNNEQFF.

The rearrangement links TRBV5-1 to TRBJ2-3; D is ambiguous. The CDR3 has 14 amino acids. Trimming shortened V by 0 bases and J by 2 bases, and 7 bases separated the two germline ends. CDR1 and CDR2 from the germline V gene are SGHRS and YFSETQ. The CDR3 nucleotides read TGCGCCAGCAGCTTGGGGCAAATCACAGATACGCAGTATTTT. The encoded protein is CASSLGQITDTQYF.

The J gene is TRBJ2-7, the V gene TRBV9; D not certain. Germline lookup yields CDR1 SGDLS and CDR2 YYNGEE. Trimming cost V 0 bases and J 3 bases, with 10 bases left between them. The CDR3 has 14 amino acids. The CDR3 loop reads CASSVDWANYEQYF. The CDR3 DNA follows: TGTGCCAGCAGCGTAGACTGGGCAAACTACGAGCAGTACTTC.

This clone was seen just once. The CDR3, as DNA: TGTGCCAGCAGTTTTGCGGGGGACCCCGGGGAGCTGTTTTTT. As protein: CASSFAGDPGELFF. The rearrangement joins TRBV27 to TRBJ2-2, with TRBD2 matching over 7 bases. This CDR3 has 14 amino acids. The germline V gene encodes CDR1 MNHEY and CDR2 SMNVEV (reference sequence). V shed 3 bases, J shed 6 bases, and the junction held 4 bases outside the gene matches.

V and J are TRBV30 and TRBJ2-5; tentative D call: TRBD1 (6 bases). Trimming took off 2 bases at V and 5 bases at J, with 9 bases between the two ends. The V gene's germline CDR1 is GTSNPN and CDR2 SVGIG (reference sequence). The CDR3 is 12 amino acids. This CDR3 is CAWSLGAETQYF. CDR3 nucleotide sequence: TGTGCCTGGAGTTTGGGGGCGGAGACCCAGTACTTC.

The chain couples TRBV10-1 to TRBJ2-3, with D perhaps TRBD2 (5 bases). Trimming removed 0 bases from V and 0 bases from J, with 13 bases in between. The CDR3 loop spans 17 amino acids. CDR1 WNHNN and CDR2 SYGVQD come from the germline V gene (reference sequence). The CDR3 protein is CASSESMASHSTDTQYF. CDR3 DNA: TGCGCCAGCAGTGAGTCGATGGCTAGCCATAGCACAGATACGCAGTATTTT.

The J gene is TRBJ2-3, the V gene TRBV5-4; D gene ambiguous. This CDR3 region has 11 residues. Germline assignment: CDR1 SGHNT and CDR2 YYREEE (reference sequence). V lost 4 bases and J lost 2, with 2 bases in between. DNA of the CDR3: TGTGCCAGCAGCCTCACAGATACGCAGTATTTT. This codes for CASSLTDTQYF.

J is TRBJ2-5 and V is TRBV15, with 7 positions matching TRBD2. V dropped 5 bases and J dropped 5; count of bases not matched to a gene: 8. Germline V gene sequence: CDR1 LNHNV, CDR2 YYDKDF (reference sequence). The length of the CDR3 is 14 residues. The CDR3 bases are TGTGCCACCAGCGGATGGGAGGGACGGGAGACCCAGTACTTC. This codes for CATSGWEGRETQYF.

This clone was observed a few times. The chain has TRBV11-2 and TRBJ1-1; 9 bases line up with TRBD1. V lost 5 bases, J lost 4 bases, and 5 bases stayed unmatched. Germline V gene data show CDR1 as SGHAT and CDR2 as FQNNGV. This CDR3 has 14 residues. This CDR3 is CASSLTGGGTEAFF. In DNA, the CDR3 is TGTGCCAGCAGCCTCACAGGGGGCGGCACTGAAGCTTTCTTT.

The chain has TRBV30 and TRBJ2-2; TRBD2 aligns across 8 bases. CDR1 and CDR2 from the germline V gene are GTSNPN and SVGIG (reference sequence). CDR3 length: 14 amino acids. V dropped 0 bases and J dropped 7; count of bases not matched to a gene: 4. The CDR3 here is CAWSVLAGVGELFF. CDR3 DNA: TGTGCCTGGAGTGTGCTAGCGGGTGTCGGGGAGCTGTTTTTT.

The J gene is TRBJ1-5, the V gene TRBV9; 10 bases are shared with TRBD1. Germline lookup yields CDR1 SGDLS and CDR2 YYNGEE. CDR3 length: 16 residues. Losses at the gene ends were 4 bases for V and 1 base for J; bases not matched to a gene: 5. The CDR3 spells CASSRGTGASNQPQHF. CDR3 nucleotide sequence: TGTGCCAGCAGCCGAGGGACAGGGGCCAGCAATCAGCCCCAGCATTTT.

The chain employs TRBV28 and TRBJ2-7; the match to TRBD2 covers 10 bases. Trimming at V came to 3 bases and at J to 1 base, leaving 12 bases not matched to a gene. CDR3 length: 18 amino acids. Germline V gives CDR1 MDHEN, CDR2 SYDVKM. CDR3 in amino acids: CASSFIWLAGVSSYEQYF. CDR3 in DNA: TGTGCCAGCAGTTTTATCTGGCTAGCGGGAGTTTCGTCCTACGAGCAGTACTTC.

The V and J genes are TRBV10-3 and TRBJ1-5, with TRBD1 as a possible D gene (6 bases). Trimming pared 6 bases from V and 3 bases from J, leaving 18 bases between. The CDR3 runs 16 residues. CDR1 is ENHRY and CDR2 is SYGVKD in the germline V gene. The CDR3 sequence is CAIRSAGPGDNQPQHF. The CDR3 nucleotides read TGTGCCATCAGATCAGCCGGGCCAGGGGACAATCAGCCCCAGCATTTT.

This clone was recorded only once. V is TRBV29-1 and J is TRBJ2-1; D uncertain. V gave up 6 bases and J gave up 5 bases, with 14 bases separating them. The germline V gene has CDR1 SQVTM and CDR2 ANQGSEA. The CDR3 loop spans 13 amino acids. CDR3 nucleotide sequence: TGCAGCGTCTTACGGCCGACAAACAATGAGCAGTTCTTC. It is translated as CSVLRPTNNEQFF.

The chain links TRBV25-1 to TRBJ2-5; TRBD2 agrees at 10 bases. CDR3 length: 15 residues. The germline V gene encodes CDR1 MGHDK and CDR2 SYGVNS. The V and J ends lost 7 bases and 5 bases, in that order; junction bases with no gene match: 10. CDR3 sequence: CASTQSGGVGETQYF. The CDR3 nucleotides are TGTGCCAGCACACAGAGCGGGGGGGTTGGGGAGACCCAGTACTTC.

The CDR3 DNA reads as TGTGCCTGGAGTGCGGGATGGGAGTCCAAAAACATTCAGTACTTC. It codes for CAWSAGWESKNIQYF. The chain has TRBV30 and TRBJ2-4; D perhaps matches TRBD2 (5 bases). Looked up from germline, CDR1 is GTSNPN and CDR2 is SVGIG (reference sequence). The CDR3 length is 15 residues. With 1 base removed from V and 2 bases from J, the gap between germline ends came to 12 bases. Using reference TRBV30 and TRBJ2-4 for the parts outside the CDR3, the full variable domain is SQTIHQWPATLVQPVGSPLSLECTVEGTSNPNLYWYRQAAGRGLQLLFYSVGIGQISSEVPQNLSASRPQDRQFILSSKKLLLSDSGFYLCAWSAGWESKNIQYFGAGTRLSVL.